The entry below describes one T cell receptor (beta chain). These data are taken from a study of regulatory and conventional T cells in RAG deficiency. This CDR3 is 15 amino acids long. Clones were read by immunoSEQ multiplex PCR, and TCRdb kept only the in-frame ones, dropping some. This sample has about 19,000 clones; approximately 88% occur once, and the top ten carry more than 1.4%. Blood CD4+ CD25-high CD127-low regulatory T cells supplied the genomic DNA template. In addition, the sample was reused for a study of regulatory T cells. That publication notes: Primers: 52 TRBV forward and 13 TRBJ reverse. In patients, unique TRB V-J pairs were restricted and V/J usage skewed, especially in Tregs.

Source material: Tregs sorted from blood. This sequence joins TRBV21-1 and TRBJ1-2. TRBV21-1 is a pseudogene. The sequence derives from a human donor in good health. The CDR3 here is CASSAPSVGTYGYTF. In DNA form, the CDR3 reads TGTGCCAGCAGCGCCCCTTCGGTGGGGACCTATGGCTACACCTTC.